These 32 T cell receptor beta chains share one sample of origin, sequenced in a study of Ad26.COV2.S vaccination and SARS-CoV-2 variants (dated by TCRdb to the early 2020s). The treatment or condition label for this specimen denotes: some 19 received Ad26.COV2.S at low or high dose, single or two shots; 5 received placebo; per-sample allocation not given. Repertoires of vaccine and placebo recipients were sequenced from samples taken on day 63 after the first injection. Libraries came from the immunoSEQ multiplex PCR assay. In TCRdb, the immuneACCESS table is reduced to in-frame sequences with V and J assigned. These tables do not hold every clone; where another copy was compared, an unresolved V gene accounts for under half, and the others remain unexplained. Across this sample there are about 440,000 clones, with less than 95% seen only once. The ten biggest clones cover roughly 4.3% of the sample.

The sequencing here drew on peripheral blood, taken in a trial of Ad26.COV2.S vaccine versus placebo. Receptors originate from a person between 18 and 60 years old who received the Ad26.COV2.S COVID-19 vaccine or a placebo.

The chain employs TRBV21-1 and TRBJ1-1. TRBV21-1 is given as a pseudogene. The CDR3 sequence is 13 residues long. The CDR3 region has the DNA TGTGCCAGCAGCAAAGCCACAAGGGCTGAAGCTTTCTTT. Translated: CASSKATRAEAFF.

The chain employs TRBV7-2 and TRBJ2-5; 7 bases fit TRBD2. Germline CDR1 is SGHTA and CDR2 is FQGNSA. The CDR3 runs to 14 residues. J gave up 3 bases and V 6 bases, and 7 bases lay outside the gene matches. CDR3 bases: TGTGCCAGCAGATTTTGGGGGGGGGAAGAGACCCAGTACTTC. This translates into CASRFWGGEETQYF.

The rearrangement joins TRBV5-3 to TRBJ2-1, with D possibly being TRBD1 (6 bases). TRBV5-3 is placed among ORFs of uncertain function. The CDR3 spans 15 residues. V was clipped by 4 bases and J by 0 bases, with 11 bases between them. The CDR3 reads CARSPGHYSYNEQFF. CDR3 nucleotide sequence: TGTGCCAGAAGCCCGGGACATTACTCCTACAATGAGCAGTTCTTC.

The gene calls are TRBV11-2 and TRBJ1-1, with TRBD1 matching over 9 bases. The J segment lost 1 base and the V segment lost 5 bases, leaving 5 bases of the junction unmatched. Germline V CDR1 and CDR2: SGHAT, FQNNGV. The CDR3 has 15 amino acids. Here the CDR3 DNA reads TGTGCCAGCAGCCTGTGGACAGGGGAGAACACTGAAGCTTTCTTT. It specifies CASSLWTGENTEAFF.

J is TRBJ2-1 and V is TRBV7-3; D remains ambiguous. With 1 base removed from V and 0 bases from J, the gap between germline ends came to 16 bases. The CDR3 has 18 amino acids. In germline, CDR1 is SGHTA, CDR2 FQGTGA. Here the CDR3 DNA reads TGTGCCAGCAGCTTAAGGTCTCCGTTAGAAAGCTCCTACAATGAGCAGTTCTTC. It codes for CASSLRSPLESSYNEQFF.

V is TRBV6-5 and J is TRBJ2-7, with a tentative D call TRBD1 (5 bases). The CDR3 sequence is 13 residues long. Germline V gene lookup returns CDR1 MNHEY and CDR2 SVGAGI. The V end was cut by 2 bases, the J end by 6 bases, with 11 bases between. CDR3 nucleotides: TGTGCCAGCAGTTACACCCAGGGCTCCGAGCAGTACTTC. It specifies CASSYTQGSEQYF.

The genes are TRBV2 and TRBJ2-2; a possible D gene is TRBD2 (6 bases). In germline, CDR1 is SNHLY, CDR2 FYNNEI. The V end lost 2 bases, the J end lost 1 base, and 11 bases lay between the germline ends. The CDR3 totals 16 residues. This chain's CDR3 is CASSERLALNTGELFF. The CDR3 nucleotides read TGTGCCAGCAGTGAACGGCTAGCGTTGAACACCGGGGAGCTGTTTTTT.

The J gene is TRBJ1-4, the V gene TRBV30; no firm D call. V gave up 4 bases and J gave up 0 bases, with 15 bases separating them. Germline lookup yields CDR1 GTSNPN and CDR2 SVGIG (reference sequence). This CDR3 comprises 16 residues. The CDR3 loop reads CAWMRQVPATNEKLFF. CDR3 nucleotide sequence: TGTGCCTGGATGCGGCAGGTTCCAGCAACTAATGAAAAACTGTTTTTT.

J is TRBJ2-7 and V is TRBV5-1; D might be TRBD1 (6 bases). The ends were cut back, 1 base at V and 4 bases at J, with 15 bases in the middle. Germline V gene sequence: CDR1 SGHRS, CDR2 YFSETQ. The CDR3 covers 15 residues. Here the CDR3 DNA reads TGCGCCAGCAGCTTGAATCGGGACACCCCATACGAGCAGTACTTC. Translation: CASSLNRDTPYEQYF.

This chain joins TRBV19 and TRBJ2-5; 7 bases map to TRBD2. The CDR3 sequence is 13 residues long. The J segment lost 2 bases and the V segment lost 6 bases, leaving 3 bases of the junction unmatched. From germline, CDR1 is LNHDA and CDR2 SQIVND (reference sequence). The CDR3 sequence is CASSGRLQETQYF. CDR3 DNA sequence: TGTGCCAGTAGCGGGAGGTTACAAGAGACCCAGTACTTC.

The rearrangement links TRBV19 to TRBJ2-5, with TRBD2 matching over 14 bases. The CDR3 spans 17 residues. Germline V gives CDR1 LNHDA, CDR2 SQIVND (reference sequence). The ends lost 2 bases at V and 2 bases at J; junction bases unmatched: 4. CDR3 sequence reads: CASSINGLAGGQETQYF. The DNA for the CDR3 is TGTGCCAGTAGTATAAACGGACTAGCGGGAGGACAAGAGACCCAGTACTTC.

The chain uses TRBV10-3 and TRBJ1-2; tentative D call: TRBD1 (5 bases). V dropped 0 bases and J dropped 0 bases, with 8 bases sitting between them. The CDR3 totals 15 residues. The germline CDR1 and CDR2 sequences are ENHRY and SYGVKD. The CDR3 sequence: CAISESGATNYGYTF. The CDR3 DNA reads TGTGCCATCAGTGAGTCAGGGGCGACTAACTATGGCTACACCTTC.

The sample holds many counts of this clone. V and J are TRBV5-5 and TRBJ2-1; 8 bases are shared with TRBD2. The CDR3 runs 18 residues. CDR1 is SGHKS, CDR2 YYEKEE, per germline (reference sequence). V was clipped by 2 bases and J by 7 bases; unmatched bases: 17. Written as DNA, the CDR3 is TGTGCCAGCAGCTTTTTATTTACCGGGACTAGATTCGGAAATGAGCAGTTCTTC. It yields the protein CASSFLFTGTRFGNEQFF.

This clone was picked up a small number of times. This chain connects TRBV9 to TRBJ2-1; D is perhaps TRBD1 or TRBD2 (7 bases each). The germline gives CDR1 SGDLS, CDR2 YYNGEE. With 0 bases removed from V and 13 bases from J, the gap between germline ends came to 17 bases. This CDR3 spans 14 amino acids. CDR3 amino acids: CASSVGEGAGKQFF. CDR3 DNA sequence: TGTGCCAGCAGCGTAGGGGAGGGGGCCGGAAAACAGTTCTTC.

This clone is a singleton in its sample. This CDR3 reads CASTPTGNTEAFF. The CDR3 DNA is TGTGCCAGTACCCCGACAGGGAACACTGAAGCTTTCTTT. The J gene is TRBJ1-1, the V gene TRBV19, with D possibly matching TRBD1 (6 bases). Trimming cost V 7 bases and J 1 base, with 10 bases left between them. This CDR3 comprises 13 residues. From germline, CDR1 is LNHDA and CDR2 SQIVND (reference sequence).

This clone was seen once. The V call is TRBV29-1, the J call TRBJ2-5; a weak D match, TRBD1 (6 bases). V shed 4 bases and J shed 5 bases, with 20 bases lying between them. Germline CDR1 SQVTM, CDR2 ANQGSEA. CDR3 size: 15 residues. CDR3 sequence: CSVAGRSSQGETQYF. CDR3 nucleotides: TGCAGCGTTGCGGGTCGGAGTTCTCAGGGGGAGACCCAGTACTTC.

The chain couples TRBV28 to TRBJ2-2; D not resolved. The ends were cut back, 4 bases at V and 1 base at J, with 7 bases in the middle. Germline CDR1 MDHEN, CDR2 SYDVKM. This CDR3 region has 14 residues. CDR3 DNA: TGTGCCAGCAGTTCCTCCCGGAACACCGGGGAGCTGTTTTTT. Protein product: CASSSSRNTGELFF.

CDR3 amino acids: CASSERGVGIWGEQYF. The CDR3 coding sequence is TGTGCCAGCAGTGAAAGGGGGGTGGGGATTTGGGGTGAGCAGTACTTC. The chain couples TRBV2 to TRBJ2-7, with D possibly being TRBD1 or TRBD2 (6 bases each). This CDR3 region has 16 residues. Germline V gene data show CDR1 as SNHLY and CDR2 as FYNNEI. Deletions cut 2 bases from V and 7 bases from J, with 21 bases between.

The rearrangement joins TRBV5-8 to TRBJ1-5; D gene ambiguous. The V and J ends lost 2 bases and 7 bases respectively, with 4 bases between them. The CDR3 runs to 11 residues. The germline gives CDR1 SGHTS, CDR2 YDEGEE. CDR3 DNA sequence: TGTGCCAGCAGCTTTGGGCAGCCCCAGCATTTT. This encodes CASSFGQPQHF.

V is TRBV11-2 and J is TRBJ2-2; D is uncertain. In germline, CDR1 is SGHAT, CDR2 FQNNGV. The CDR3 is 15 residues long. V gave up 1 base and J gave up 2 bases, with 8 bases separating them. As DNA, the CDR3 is TGTGCCAGCAGCTTAGTTAGCAGCAACACCGGGGAGCTGTTTTTT. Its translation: CASSLVSSNTGELFF.

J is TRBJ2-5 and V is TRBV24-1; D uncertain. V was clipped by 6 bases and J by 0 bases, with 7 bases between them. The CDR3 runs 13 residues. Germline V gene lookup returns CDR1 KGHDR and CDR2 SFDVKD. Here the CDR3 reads CATSQVDQETQYF. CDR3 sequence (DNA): TGTGCCACCAGTCAGGTGGACCAAGAGACCCAGTACTTC.

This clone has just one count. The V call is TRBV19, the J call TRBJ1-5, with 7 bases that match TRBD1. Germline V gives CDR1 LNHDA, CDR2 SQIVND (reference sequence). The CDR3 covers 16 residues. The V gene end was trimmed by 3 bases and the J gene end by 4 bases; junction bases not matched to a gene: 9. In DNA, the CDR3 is TGTGCCAGTAGTATGCCCGACAGGGCTCATAATCAGCCCCAGCATTTT. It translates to CASSMPDRAHNQPQHF.

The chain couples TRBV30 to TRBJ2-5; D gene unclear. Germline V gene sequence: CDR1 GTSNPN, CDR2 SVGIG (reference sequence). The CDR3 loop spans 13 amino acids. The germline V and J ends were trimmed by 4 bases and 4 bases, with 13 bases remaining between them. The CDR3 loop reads CAWKGGVGETQYF. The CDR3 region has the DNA TGTGCCTGGAAAGGTGGGGTGGGAGAGACCCAGTACTTC.

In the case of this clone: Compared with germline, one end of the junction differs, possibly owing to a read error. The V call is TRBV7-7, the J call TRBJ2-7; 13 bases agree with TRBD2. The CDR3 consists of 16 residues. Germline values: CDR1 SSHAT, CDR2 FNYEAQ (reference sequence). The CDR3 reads CASSDTTSGRAEEQYF. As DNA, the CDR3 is TGTGCTAGCAGCGATACCACTAGCGGGAGGGCCGAGGAGCAGTACTTC.

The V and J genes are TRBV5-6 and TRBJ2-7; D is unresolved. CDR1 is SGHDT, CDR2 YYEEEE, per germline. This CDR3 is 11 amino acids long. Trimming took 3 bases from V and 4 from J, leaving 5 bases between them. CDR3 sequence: CASSWDYEQYF. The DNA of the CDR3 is TGTGCCAGCAGCTGGGATTACGAGCAGTACTTC.

The chain's CDR3 is CATSDPRTSGAYEQYF. The CDR3 coding sequence is TGTGCCACCAGTGATCCTCGGACTAGCGGGGCCTACGAGCAGTACTTC. The chain combines TRBV24-1 with TRBJ2-7; 12 bases are shared with TRBD2. The ends lost 3 bases at V and 2 bases at J; junction bases unmatched: 4. CDR3 length equals 16 residues. CDR1 and CDR2 from the germline V gene are KGHDR and SFDVKD.

The CDR3 loop reads CANLHPLGANTEAFF. The CDR3 coding sequence is TGTGCCAACCTGCATCCCTTAGGCGCGAACACTGAAGCTTTCTTT. The genes are TRBV6-5 and TRBJ1-1; D unclear. Trimming shortened V by 10 bases and J by 1 base, and 19 bases separated the two germline ends. From germline, CDR1 is MNHEY and CDR2 SVGAGI. This CDR3 has 15 amino acids.

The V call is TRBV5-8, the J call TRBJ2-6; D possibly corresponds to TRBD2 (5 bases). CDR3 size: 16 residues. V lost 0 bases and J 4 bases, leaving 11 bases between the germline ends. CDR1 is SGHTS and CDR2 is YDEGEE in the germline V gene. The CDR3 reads CASSLAGVSGANVLTF. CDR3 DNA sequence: TGTGCCAGCAGCTTGGCCGGGGTGTCGGGGGCCAACGTCCTGACTTTC.

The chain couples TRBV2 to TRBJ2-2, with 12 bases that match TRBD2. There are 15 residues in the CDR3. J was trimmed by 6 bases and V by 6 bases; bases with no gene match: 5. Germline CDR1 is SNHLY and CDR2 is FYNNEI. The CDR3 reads CASRASGRGSGELFF. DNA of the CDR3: TGTGCCAGCAGGGCTAGCGGGAGGGGGTCCGGGGAGCTGTTTTTT.

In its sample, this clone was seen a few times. The CDR3 coding sequence is TGTGCCACCAGTGATAGGGGACTAGCGGGACAAGAGACCCAGTACTTC. This codes for CATSDRGLAGQETQYF. The chain carries TRBV24-1 and TRBJ2-5, with 13 bases that match TRBD2. The CDR3 contains 16 residues. From germline, CDR1 is KGHDR and CDR2 SFDVKD. The ends lost 3 bases at V and 2 bases at J; junction bases unmatched: 2.

DNA of the CDR3: TGCGCCAGCAGCCACCCGGTAGTCAGAGATACGCAGTATTTT. The encoded protein is CASSHPVVRDTQYF. This chain links TRBV4-1 with TRBJ2-3; D ambiguous. This CDR3 is built from 14 residues. Looked up from germline, CDR1 is MGHRA and CDR2 is YSYEKL. Trimming cost V 3 bases and J 5 bases, with 12 bases left between them.

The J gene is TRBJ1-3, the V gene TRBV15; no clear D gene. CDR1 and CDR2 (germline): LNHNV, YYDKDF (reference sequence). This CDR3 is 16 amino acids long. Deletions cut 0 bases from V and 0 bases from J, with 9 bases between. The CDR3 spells CATSREVRLSGNTIYF. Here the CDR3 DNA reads TGTGCCACCAGCAGAGAGGTCCGACTCTCTGGAAACACCATATATTTT.